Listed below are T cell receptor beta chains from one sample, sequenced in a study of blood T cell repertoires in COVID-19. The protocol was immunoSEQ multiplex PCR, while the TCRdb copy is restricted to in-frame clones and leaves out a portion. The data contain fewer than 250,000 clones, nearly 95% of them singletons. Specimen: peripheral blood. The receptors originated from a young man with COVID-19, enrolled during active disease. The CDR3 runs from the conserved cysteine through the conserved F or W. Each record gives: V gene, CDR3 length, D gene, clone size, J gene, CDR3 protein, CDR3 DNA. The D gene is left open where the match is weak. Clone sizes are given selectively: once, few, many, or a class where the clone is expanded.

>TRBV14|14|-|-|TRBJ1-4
CASRAAGSKEKLFF
TGTGCCAGCAGGGCGGCGGGATCAAAGGAAAAACTGTTTTTT
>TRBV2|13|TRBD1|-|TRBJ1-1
CASSAGGYTEAFF
TGTGCCAGCAGCGCAGGGGGCTACACTGAAGCTTTCTTT
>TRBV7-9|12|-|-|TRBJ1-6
CASSLNGSPLHF
TGTGCCAGCAGCTTAAACGGTTCACCCCTCCACTTT
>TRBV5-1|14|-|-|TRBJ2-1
CASSLGQVYNEQFF
TGCGCCAGCAGCTTGGGACAGGTCTACAATGAGCAGTTCTTC
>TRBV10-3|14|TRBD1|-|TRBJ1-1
CAISEGQVNTEAFF
TGTGCCATCAGTGAAGGACAGGTGAACACTGAAGCTTTCTTT
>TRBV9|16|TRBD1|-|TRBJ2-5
CASSPSGQGAKETQYF
TGTGCCAGCAGCCCAAGCGGACAGGGGGCAAAGGAGACCCAGTACTTC
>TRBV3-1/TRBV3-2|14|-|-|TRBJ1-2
CASSQSLSNYGYTF
TGTGCCAGCAGCCAGAGTCTTTCGAACTATGGCTACACCTTC
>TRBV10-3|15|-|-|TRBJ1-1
CAISESAGSGTEAFF
TGTGCCATCAGTGAGTCGGCGGGGAGTGGCACTGAAGCTTTCTTT
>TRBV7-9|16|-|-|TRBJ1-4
CASSLARPGSDEKLFF
TGTGCCAGCAGCTTAGCGCGTCCAGGGTCGGATGAAAAACTGTTTTTT
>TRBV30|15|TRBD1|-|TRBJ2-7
CAWRSPGQGAREQYF
TGTGCCTGGAGGAGCCCGGGACAGGGGGCGCGGGAGCAGTACTTC
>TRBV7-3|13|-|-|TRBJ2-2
CASSFGGPGELFF
TGTGCCAGCAGCTTTGGCGGGCCCGGGGAGCTGTTTTTT
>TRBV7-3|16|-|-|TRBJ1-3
CASSLTGTRGGNTIYF
TGTGCCAGCAGCTTAACGGGCACCCGGGGTGGAAACACCATATATTTT
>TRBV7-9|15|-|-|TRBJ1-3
CASSLQARAGNTIYF
TGTGCCAGCAGCTTACAAGCCAGAGCGGGAAACACCATATATTTT
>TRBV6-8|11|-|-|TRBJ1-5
CAGPSCSPQHF
TGTGCCGGCCCGTCCTGCTCGCCCCAGCATTTT
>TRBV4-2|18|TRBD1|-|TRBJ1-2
CASSQEIGQGARSYGYTF
TGTGCCAGCAGCCAAGAAATAGGACAGGGGGCGCGAAGCTATGGCTACACCTTC
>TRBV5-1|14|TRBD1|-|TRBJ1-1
CASSWGTGGTEAFF
TGCGCCAGCAGCTGGGGGACAGGCGGCACTGAAGCTTTCTTT
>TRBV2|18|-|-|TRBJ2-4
CASRAPGSGRGNKNIQYF
TGTGCCAGCAGGGCCCCCGGTAGTGGGAGAGGGAACAAAAACATTCAGTACTTC
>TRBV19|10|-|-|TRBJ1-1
CASGTVEAFF
TGTGCCAGTGGGACTGTTGAAGCTTTCTTT
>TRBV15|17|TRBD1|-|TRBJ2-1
CATSREGGRGSYNEQFF
TGTGCCACCAGCAGAGAAGGGGGCAGGGGTTCCTACAATGAGCAGTTCTTC
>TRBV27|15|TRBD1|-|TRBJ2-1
CASRPWTGVPSEQFF
TGTGCCAGCAGACCTTGGACAGGGGTCCCCTCGGAGCAGTTCTTC
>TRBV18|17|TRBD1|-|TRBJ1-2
CASSPRNGQGAHYGYTF
TGTGCCAGCTCACCCCGGAATGGACAGGGGGCGCATTATGGCTACACCTTC
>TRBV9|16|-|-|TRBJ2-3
CASSVGSGARTDTQYF
TGTGCCAGCAGCGTAGGGTCAGGGGCCCGCACAGATACGCAGTATTTT
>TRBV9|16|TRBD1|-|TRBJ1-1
CASSAPQGAGNTEAFF
TGTGCCAGCAGCGCACCACAGGGGGCTGGGAACACTGAAGCTTTCTTT
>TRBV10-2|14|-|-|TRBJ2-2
CASIGGANTGELFF
TGCGCCAGCATTGGGGGGGCTAACACCGGGGAGCTGTTTTTT
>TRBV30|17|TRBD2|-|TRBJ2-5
CAWSALVLAGGGETQYF
TGTGCCTGGAGCGCGTTAGTACTAGCGGGGGGAGGGGAGACCCAGTACTTC
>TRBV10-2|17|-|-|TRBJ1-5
CASSATGVGEGNQPQHF
TGCGCCAGCAGTGCCACAGGAGTAGGGGAGGGTAATCAGCCCCAGCATTTT
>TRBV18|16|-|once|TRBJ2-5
CASSPEDSWYQETQYF
TGTGCCAGCTCACCGGAGGACAGCTGGTACCAAGAGACCCAGTACTTC
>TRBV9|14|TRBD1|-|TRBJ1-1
CASSVGDSNTEAFF
TGTGCCAGCAGCGTAGGGGACAGCAACACTGAAGCTTTCTTT
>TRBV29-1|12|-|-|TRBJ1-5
CSVADGNQPQHF
TGCAGCGTTGCTGACGGGAATCAGCCCCAGCATTTT
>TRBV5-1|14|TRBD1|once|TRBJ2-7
CASSPQTGVGEQYF
TGCGCCAGCAGCCCACAAACAGGGGTCGGCGAGCAGTACTTC
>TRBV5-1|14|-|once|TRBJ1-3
CASSVREAGNTIYF
TGCGCCAGCAGCGTACGAGAGGCTGGAAACACCATATATTTT